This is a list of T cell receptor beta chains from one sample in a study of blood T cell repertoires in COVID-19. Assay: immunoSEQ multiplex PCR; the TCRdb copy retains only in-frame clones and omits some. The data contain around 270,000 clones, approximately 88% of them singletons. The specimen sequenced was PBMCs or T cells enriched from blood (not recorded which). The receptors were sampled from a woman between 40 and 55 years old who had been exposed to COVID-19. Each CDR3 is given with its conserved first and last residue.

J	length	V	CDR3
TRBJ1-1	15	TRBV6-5	CASRPGTMMNTEAFF
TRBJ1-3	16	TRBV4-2	CASSYARTGVGNTIYF
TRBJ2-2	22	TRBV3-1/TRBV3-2	CASSQDRPGTSGVSGYTGELFF
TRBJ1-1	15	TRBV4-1	CASSQGRKIGTEAFF
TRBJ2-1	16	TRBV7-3	CASSPKGRGRINEQFF
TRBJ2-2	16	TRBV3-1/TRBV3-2	CASSQGTSGYGGELFF
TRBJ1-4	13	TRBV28	CASSSQNNEKLFF
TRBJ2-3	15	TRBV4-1	CASSQDPRETDTQYF
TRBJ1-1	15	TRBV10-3	CAISEPGGGATEAFF
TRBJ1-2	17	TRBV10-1	CASTKPKTDSTNYGYTF
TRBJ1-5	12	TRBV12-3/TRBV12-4	CASSFFRQPQHF
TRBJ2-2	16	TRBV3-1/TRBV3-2	CASSQGSGGNTGELFF
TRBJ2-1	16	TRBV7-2	CASSLAATSGRHEQFF
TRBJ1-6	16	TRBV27	CASSLGTGPYNSPLHF
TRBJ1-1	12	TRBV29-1	CSGETAVAEAFF
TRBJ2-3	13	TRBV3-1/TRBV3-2	CASSPSRTDTQYF
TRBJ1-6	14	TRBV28	CASNLGTKNSPLHF
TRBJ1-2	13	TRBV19	CASSPSKNYGYTF
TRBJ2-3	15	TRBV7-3	CASSSPRVRTDTQYF
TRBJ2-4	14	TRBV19	CASIPRETKNIQYF
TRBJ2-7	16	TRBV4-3	CASSQNWGGNSYEQYF
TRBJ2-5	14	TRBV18	CASSPGLAGETQYF
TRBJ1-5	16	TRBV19	CASSTAGGAGNQPQHF
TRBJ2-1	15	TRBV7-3	CASSLYAGGSNEQFF
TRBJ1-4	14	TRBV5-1	CASSSDKTNEKLFF
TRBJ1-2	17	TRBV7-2	CASSLRSPDRGQEGYTF
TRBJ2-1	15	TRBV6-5	CASSMTGDSYNEQFF
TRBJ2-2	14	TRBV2	CASSDQRNTGELFF
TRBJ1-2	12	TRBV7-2	CASSSDRHGYTF
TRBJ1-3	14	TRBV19	CASGGTASGNTIYF
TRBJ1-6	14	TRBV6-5	CASSPRGEASPLHF
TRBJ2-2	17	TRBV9	CASSTPAGLADTGELFF
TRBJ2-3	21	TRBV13	CASSPSSVTSGRKGGTDTQYF